These 19 T cell receptor beta chains were all obtained from the same sample, sequenced in a study of control samples from healthy donors and cancer patients. Some clones are missing from TCRdb's copy, which holds only in-frame ones; the method was immunoSEQ multiplex PCR. The profile shows about 94,000 clones, less than 95% of them singletons. The material sequenced was blood. All receptors come from a woman under 30 in good health.

The chain recombines TRBV7-9 with TRBJ1-1, with D tentatively TRBD1 (5 bases). The CDR3 has 12 residues. Trimming removed 11 bases at V and 0 bases at J, with 10 bases between. The germline CDR1 and CDR2 sequences are SEHNR and FQNEAQ (reference sequence). The CDR3 here is CAAGTMNTEAFF. The CDR3 DNA follows: TGTGCCGCGGGGACCATGAACACTGAAGCTTTCTTT. Using reference TRBV7-9 and TRBJ1-1 for the parts outside the CDR3, the full variable domain is DTGVSQNPRHKITKRGQNVTFRCDPISEHNRLYWYRQTLGQGPEFLTYFQNEAQLEKSRLLSDRFSAERPKGSFSTLEIQRTEQGDSAMYLCAAGTMNTEAFFGQGTRLTVV.

The chain is built from TRBV11-2 and TRBJ2-1; 9 positions agree with TRBD2. The CDR3 has 15 residues. J was trimmed by 9 bases and V by 1 base; bases with no gene match: 7. The germline V gene has CDR1 SGHAT and CDR2 FQNNGV. The CDR3 sequence: CASSLGAAGGLEQFF. Written as DNA, the CDR3 is TGTGCCAGCAGCTTAGGTGCGGCGGGGGGGCTTGAGCAGTTCTTC. Filled out from reference TRBV11-2 and TRBJ2-1, the complete variable domain reads EAGVAQSPRYKIIEKRQSVAFWCNPISGHATLYWYQQILGQGPKLLIQFQNNGVVDDSQLPKDRFSAERLKGVDSTLKIQPAKLEDSAVYLCASSLGAAGGLEQFFGPGTRLTVL.

The chain carries TRBV5-8 and TRBJ1-4; possibly TRBD1 for D (6 bases). Germline values: CDR1 SGHTS, CDR2 YDEGEE. The V and J ends lost 4 bases and 0 bases respectively, with 19 bases between them. The CDR3 loop spans 18 amino acids. This chain's CDR3 is CASSPTTGTYATNEKLFF. DNA for the CDR3: TGTGCCAGCAGCCCTACCACCGGGACATATGCAACTAATGAAAAACTGTTTTTT.

This clone was picked up one time. V gene TRBV25-1 combines with J gene TRBJ2-6; D is perhaps TRBD1 (6 bases). Germline CDR1 reads MGHDK; CDR2 reads SYGVNS. The V end was cut by 6 bases, the J end by 2 bases, with 11 bases between. The CDR3 is made up of 15 amino acids. CDR3 in amino acids: CASSLQGPGANVLTF. The CDR3 coding sequence is TGTGCCAGCAGCCTACAGGGCCCTGGGGCCAACGTCCTGACTTTC.

This chain joins TRBV9 and TRBJ2-3; D call uncertain. The germline V gene has CDR1 SGDLS and CDR2 YYNGEE. CDR3 length: 13 amino acids. V gave up 3 bases and J gave up 0 bases, with 5 bases separating them. The CDR3 DNA reads as TGTGCCAGCAGCGGGGTTAGCACAGATACGCAGTATTTT. This codes for CASSGVSTDTQYF.

V and J are TRBV5-1 and TRBJ2-5; the match to TRBD2 covers 13 bases. V dropped 7 bases and J dropped 4; count of bases not matched to a gene: 10. CDR3 length: 16 residues. Germline CDR1 is SGHRS and CDR2 is YFSETQ. CDR3 coding DNA: TGCGCCAGCTTCCTGGGACTAGCGGGAAGGGGAGAGACCCAGTACTTC. Translating gives CASFLGLAGRGETQYF.

Only one count was recorded for this clone. The chain combines TRBV29-1 with TRBJ1-2; D might be TRBD1 (5 bases). This CDR3 is built from 13 residues. The ends were cut back, 2 bases at V and 4 bases at J, with 11 bases in the middle. Germline V CDR1 and CDR2: SQVTM, ANQGSEA. The chain's CDR3 is CSVERGLGYGYTF. CDR3 nucleotides: TGCAGCGTTGAACGGGGCCTAGGCTATGGCTACACCTTC. The full variable domain, in which reference TRBV29-1 and TRBJ1-2 provide the parts outside the CDR3, is SAVISQKPSRDICQRGTSLTIQCQVDSQVTMMFWYRQQPGQSLTLIATANQGSEATYESGFVIDKFPISRPNLTFSTLTVSNMSPEDSSIYLCSVERGLGYGYTFGSGTRLTVV.

The genes are TRBV2 and TRBJ1-2; D might be TRBD1 (5 bases). V was pared by 2 bases and J by 9 bases, with 13 bases between. The CDR3 covers 13 residues. The germline V gene has CDR1 SNHLY and CDR2 FYNNEI. The DNA of the CDR3 is TGTGCCAGCAGTGAACAGGGCATCTGGAGCTACACCTTC. The encoded protein is CASSEQGIWSYTF.

The chain joins TRBV7-8 to TRBJ2-1; D is ambiguous. Trimming took 1 base from V and 12 from J, leaving 13 bases between them. The CDR3 contains 13 residues. Germline CDR1 and CDR2: SGHVS and FQNEAQ. The CDR3 DNA sequence: TGTGCCAGCAGCTTAGAAAGGTCGTGGGGGCAGTTCTTC. It yields the protein CASSLERSWGQFF.

The gene calls are TRBV6-5 and TRBJ1-1, with D perhaps TRBD1 (6 bases). CDR1 is MNHEY, CDR2 SVGAGI, per germline. The CDR3 loop spans 16 amino acids. With 4 bases removed from V and 5 bases from J, the gap between germline ends came to 20 bases. CDR3 nucleotides: TGTGCCAGCAGTTCTCGTGACGGGGGCTGGGGAACTGAAGCTTTCTTT. This codes for CASSSRDGGWGTEAFF.

The chain recombines TRBV3-1 (or the pseudogene TRBV3-2) with TRBJ1-1, with D hard to call. The germline CDR1 and CDR2 sequences are LGHDT and YNNKEL (reference sequence). The CDR3 consists of 14 residues. V dropped 0 bases and J dropped 11 bases, with 16 bases sitting between them. The CDR3 loop is CASSQELGVGGAFF. The CDR3 DNA reads as TGTGCCAGCAGCCAAGAATTAGGCGTAGGAGGGGCTTTCTTT.

The chain joins TRBV14 to TRBJ2-3; 13 positions agree with TRBD2. V lost 4 bases to trimming and J lost 8 bases; unmatched junction nucleotides: 6. The CDR3 totals 15 residues. Germline V gives CDR1 SGHDN, CDR2 FVKESK. This CDR3 reads CASSRTSGGLSTQYF. CDR3 bases: TGTGCCAGCAGCCGGACTAGCGGGGGCCTGAGTACGCAGTATTTT. Full variable domain (rest looked up from reference TRBV14 and TRBJ2-3): EAGVTQFPSHSVIEKGQTVTLRCDPISGHDNLYWYRRVMGKEIKFLLHFVKESKQDESGMPNNRFLAERTGGTYSTLKVQPAELEDSGVYFCASSRTSGGLSTQYFGPGTRLTVL.

The V call is TRBV21-1, the J call TRBJ2-3. TRBV21-1 is a documented pseudogene. CDR3 length: 14 amino acids. As DNA, the CDR3 is TGTGCCAGCAGCAAAGCGGGAAGGGTGGGTACGCAGTATTTT. Amino acids: CASSKAGRVGTQYF.

The rearrangement uses TRBV5-1 and TRBJ1-4, with unresolved D. The V and J ends lost 0 bases and 5 bases respectively, with 8 bases between them. This CDR3 contains 14 residues. Germline loops: CDR1 SGHRS, CDR2 YFSETQ. CDR3 bases: TGCGCCAGCAGCTTGGACAGAAGCAATGAAAAACTGTTTTTT. This codes for CASSLDRSNEKLFF.

This chain uses TRBV4-1 with TRBJ2-7; 13 bases fit TRBD2. V lost 4 bases and J lost 7; bases outside the gene matches: 7. The length of the CDR3 is 15 residues. Germline V CDR1 and CDR2: MGHRA, YSYEKL. Here the CDR3 reads CASSPGLAGAREQYF. For the CDR3, the DNA is TGCGCCAGCAGCCCCGGACTAGCGGGGGCGAGGGAGCAGTACTTC.

The V and J genes are TRBV5-5 and TRBJ2-7; 7 positions match TRBD1. CDR3 length equals 14 residues. In germline, CDR1 is SGHKS, CDR2 YYEKEE (reference sequence). V shed 7 bases, J shed 0 bases, and the junction held 7 bases outside the gene matches. As DNA, the CDR3 is TGTGCCAGCTTCTACGGGACAGCCTCCTACGAGCAGTACTTC. Protein product: CASFYGTASYEQYF.

The gene calls are TRBV2 and TRBJ2-7; D possibly uses TRBD1 or TRBD2 (5 bases each). The CDR3 has 11 amino acids. In germline, CDR1 is SNHLY, CDR2 FYNNEI. V was cut by 6 bases and J by 6 bases, with 9 bases left in between. The CDR3 DNA follows: TGTGCCAGCAGCAGGGACGGCGAGCAGTACTTC. Protein sequence: CASSRDGEQYF.

This chain uses TRBV5-6 with TRBJ1-1; the match to TRBD1 covers 7 bases. This CDR3 has 16 amino acids. Trimming cost V 4 bases and J 4 bases; bases outside gene matches: 13. The germline V gene encodes CDR1 SGHDT and CDR2 YYEEEE. DNA of the CDR3: TGTGCCAGCAGCCCAGACCCGGACAGGCCCAGCACTGAAGCTTTCTTT. This sequence encodes CASSPDPDRPSTEAFF.

V and J are TRBV29-1 and TRBJ2-3, with D hard to call. Per the germline V gene, CDR1 is SQVTM and CDR2 is ANQGSEA. V lost 2 bases to trimming and J lost 2 bases, with 11 bases between them. The CDR3 is made up of 14 amino acids. CDR3 sequence reads: CSVEIVSHTDTQYF. The CDR3 coding sequence is TGCAGCGTTGAAATAGTGTCCCACACAGATACGCAGTATTTT.